The 22 T cell receptor beta chains reported below all come from one sample, sequenced in a study of blood T cell repertoires in COVID-19. Measured with immunoSEQ multiplex PCR; TCRdb has only the in-frame clones, and not every one. This repertoire shows approximately 300,000 clones, 80% to 90% found once; its top ten account for around 4.4%. The sample comprised peripheral blood. The source is a middle-aged man with acute or convalescent COVID-19.

This chain joins TRBV7-8 and TRBJ2-7; 12 bases fit TRBD2. The CDR3 is 17 amino acids. Germline V lookup: CDR1 SGHVS, CDR2 FQNEAQ. V trimming: 2 bases; J trimming: 4 bases; junction bases outside the gene matches: 9. For the CDR3, the DNA is TGTGCCAGCAGCTTACCCAAAACTAGCGGGGGGTTTTACGAGCAGTACTTC. This sequence encodes CASSLPKTSGGFYEQYF.

J is TRBJ2-2 and V is TRBV11-2; 8 bases align to TRBD1. The CDR3 has 15 residues. CDR1 is SGHAT and CDR2 is FQNNGV in the germline V gene. J gave up 6 bases and V 5 bases, and 8 bases lay outside the gene matches. Here the CDR3 reads CASSTGTGRAGELFF. DNA of the CDR3: TGTGCCAGCAGCACCGGGACAGGCCGCGCCGGGGAGCTGTTTTTT.

The chain has TRBV5-4 and TRBJ1-6; possible D gene TRBD1, 6 bases. The ends were cut back, 4 bases at V and 7 bases at J, with 15 bases in the middle. Germline V lookup: CDR1 SGHNT, CDR2 YYREEE (reference sequence). The CDR3 is 15 residues long. CDR3 loop: CASSPPGQRNSPLHF. The DNA of the CDR3 is TGTGCCAGCAGCCCCCCCGGACAGAGAAATTCACCCCTCCACTTT.

V and J are TRBV5-6 and TRBJ1-1, with a possible D match to TRBD1 (6 bases). The CDR3 sequence is 12 residues long. CDR1 SGHDT and CDR2 YYEEEE come from the germline V gene. The germline V and J ends were trimmed by 4 bases and 6 bases, with 10 bases remaining between them. This CDR3 reads CASSAGVSEAFF. The CDR3 bases are TGTGCCAGCAGCGCAGGGGTTTCTGAAGCTTTCTTT.

In its sample, this clone was seen a few times. The rearrangement uses TRBV7-8 and TRBJ2-1; D gene unclear. The V gene lost 7 bases and the J gene lost 3 bases, with 4 bases spanning the gap. Looked up from germline, CDR1 is SGHVS and CDR2 is FQNEAQ. The CDR3 length is 11 residues. The chain's CDR3 is CASTIYNEQFF. CDR3 sequence (DNA): TGTGCCAGCACCATCTACAATGAGCAGTTCTTC.

The gene calls are TRBV3-1 (or the pseudogene TRBV3-2) and TRBJ1-1; TRBD1 is a possible D gene (6 bases). Trimming removed 5 bases from V and 1 base from J, with 11 bases in between. CDR1 LGHDT and CDR2 YNNKEL come from the germline V gene (reference sequence). The CDR3 has 14 amino acids. The CDR3 is CASSKGVGNTEAFF. The CDR3 nucleotides read TGTGCCAGCAGCAAGGGGGTTGGGAACACTGAAGCTTTCTTT.

This chain links TRBV6-5 with TRBJ2-2; D gene uncertain. Germline CDR1 reads MNHEY; CDR2 reads SVGAGI. The V end lost 4 bases, the J end lost 7 bases, and 10 bases lay between the germline ends. CDR3 size: 13 residues. Written as DNA, the CDR3 is TGTGCCAGCAGTTCCGCAGGTGGCGGGGAGCTGTTTTTT. Encoded protein: CASSSAGGGELFF.

The chain carries TRBV3-1 (or the pseudogene TRBV3-2) and TRBJ2-2; 11 bases match TRBD1. The CDR3 has 15 residues. With 6 bases clipped from V and 5 bases from J, the junction kept 5 bases outside the gene matches. Per the germline V gene, CDR1 is LGHDT and CDR2 is YNNKEL (reference sequence). For the CDR3, the DNA is TGTGCCAGCAGGGGGACAGGGGGACGAACCGGGGAGCTGTTTTTT. This translates into CASRGTGGRTGELFF.

The chain is built from TRBV5-4 and TRBJ2-3, with 8 positions matching TRBD1. The CDR3 has 15 amino acids. CDR1 and CDR2 from the germline V gene are SGHNT and YYREEE (reference sequence). V shed 4 bases and J 4 bases; nucleotides not matched to a gene: 8. CDR3 sequence (DNA): TGTGCCAGCAGCACCGGACAGGGCGGCTCAGATACGCAGTATTTT. Protein sequence: CASSTGQGGSDTQYF.

The chain is built from TRBV27 and TRBJ2-3; D not certain. Germline CDR1 MNHEY, CDR2 SMNVEV (reference sequence). The V end lost 10 bases, the J end lost 2 bases, and 13 bases lay between the germline ends. The CDR3 is 13 residues long. CDR3 in amino acids: CAISPGYTDTQYF. CDR3 coding DNA: TGTGCCATCTCCCCCGGGTACACAGATACGCAGTATTTT.

The V and J genes are TRBV2 and TRBJ1-5; 7 bases fit TRBD1. The trim removed 6 bases at V and 4 bases at J, leaving 12 bases unmatched. From germline, CDR1 is SNHLY and CDR2 FYNNEI. The CDR3 extends over 16 amino acids. DNA of the CDR3: TGTGCCAGCAGCGAGAGACAGGGTAGGGGGAATCAGCCCCAGCATTTT. Its translation is CASSERQGRGNQPQHF.

The chain is built from TRBV13 and TRBJ2-7; TRBD1 aligns across 11 bases. V shed 4 bases and J 7 bases; nucleotides not matched to a gene: 6. Germline V gives CDR1 PRHDT, CDR2 FYEKMQ (reference sequence). The length of the CDR3 is 14 residues. Written as DNA, the CDR3 is TGTGCCAGCAGCTCCGGACAGGGGGCGGGTGAGCAGTACTTC. It specifies CASSSGQGAGEQYF. Together with reference TRBV13 and TRBJ2-7, the CDR3 gives the full variable domain: AAGVIQSPRHLIKEKRETATLKCYPIPRHDTVYWYQQGPGQDPQFLISFYEKMQSDKGSIPDRFSAQQFSDYHSELNMSSLELGDSALYFCASSSGQGAGEQYFGPGTRLTVT.

The J gene is TRBJ1-6, the V gene TRBV11-2, with D possibly matching TRBD1 (6 bases). Trimming took off 4 bases at V and 9 bases at J, with 16 bases between the two ends. CDR3 length equals 15 residues. Looked up from germline, CDR1 is SGHAT and CDR2 is FQNNGV. The chain's CDR3 is CASSSGTIPPSPLHF. Here the CDR3 DNA reads TGTGCCAGCAGCTCCGGGACAATACCCCCTTCACCCCTCCACTTT.

This clone was detected once. V usage is TRBV24-1 and J usage is TRBJ2-7; the D is unclear. This CDR3 region has 11 residues. Trimming took 1 base from V and 12 from J, leaving 9 bases between them. Germline V lookup: CDR1 KGHDR, CDR2 SFDVKD. CDR3 sequence (DNA): TGTGCCACCAGTGATTTCACTCAAATGTACTTC. Its translation: CATSDFTQMYF.

The rearrangement uses TRBV24-1 and TRBJ1-2; D might be TRBD1 (5 bases). The V gene's germline CDR1 is KGHDR and CDR2 SFDVKD. V was cut by 4 bases and J by 10 bases, with 12 bases left in between. The CDR3 spans 12 residues. CDR3 DNA: TGTGCCACCAGTGACCCTGACAGTTACTACACCTTC. Translating gives CATSDPDSYYTF.

V gene TRBV12-5 combines with J gene TRBJ2-7, with TRBD1 matching over 7 bases. CDR3 length equals 13 residues. CDR1 and CDR2 (germline): LGHNT, FRNRAP. The trim removed 6 bases at V and 2 bases at J, leaving 4 bases unmatched. The CDR3 nucleotides read TGTGCTAGTGGAAAGGGACAGACCTACGAGCAGTACTTC. Translating it yields CASGKGQTYEQYF.

This chain connects TRBV4-2 to TRBJ2-7, with 7 bases aligning to TRBD2. The germline gives CDR1 LGHNA, CDR2 YNFKEQ. The trim removed 0 bases at V and 2 bases at J, leaving 1 base unmatched. This CDR3 comprises 14 residues. CDR3 DNA: TGTGCCAGCAGCCAAGAGGGGAGGGCCTACGAGCAGTACTTC. Its protein is CASSQEGRAYEQYF.

The J gene is TRBJ1-2, the V gene TRBV19; D not resolved. This CDR3 comprises 14 residues. The V and J ends lost 3 bases and 4 bases respectively, with 12 bases between them. Germline V gene data show CDR1 as LNHDA and CDR2 as SQIVND (reference sequence). The CDR3 loop reads CASSIGNSFYGYTF. The CDR3 region has the DNA TGTGCCAGTAGTATTGGTAACAGCTTCTATGGCTACACCTTC.

The chain recombines TRBV7-2 with TRBJ2-3; D is unresolved. Between the trimmed V and J ends, which lost 1 base and 4 bases, there was a span of 6 bases. CDR1 SGHTA and CDR2 FQGNSA come from the germline V gene. The CDR3 is 13 amino acids. This CDR3 is CASSLEQSDTQYF. CDR3 bases: TGTGCCAGCAGCTTAGAACAGTCAGATACGCAGTATTTT.

J is TRBJ2-1 and V is TRBV24-1; 9 bases agree with TRBD1. CDR3 size: 15 residues. With V trimmed by 3 bases and J by 4 bases, 3 bases remained unmatched. The germline CDR1 and CDR2 sequences are KGHDR and SFDVKD. The CDR3 region has the DNA TGTGCCACCAGTGATCCCGGGACAGGGTACAATGAGCAGTTCTTC. This codes for CATSDPGTGYNEQFF.

V usage is TRBV4-1 and J usage is TRBJ2-3; weak D call: TRBD2 (6 bases). This CDR3 has 15 residues. V lost 5 bases to trimming and J lost 5 bases, with 17 bases between them. Germline assignment: CDR1 MGHRA and CDR2 YSYEKL. CDR3 DNA: TGCGCCAGCAGCTTCCAGGGCGACGGGGGAGATACGCAGTATTTT. This encodes CASSFQGDGGDTQYF.

V usage is TRBV18 and J usage is TRBJ1-4; D unresolved. V lost 3 bases and J 10 bases, leaving 9 bases between the germline ends. The V gene's germline CDR1 is KGHSH and CDR2 LQKENI. The CDR3 covers 12 residues. CDR3 DNA sequence: TGTGCCAGCTCACCTAATGACTTAAAACTGTTTTTT. This sequence encodes CASSPNDLKLFF. The full variable domain, in which reference TRBV18 and TRBJ1-4 provide the parts outside the CDR3, is NAGVMQNPRHLVRRRGQEARLRCSPMKGHSHVYWYRQLPEEGLKFMVYLQKENIIDESGMPKERFSAEFPKEGPSILRIQQVVRGDSAAYFCASSPNDLKLFFGSGTQLSVL.